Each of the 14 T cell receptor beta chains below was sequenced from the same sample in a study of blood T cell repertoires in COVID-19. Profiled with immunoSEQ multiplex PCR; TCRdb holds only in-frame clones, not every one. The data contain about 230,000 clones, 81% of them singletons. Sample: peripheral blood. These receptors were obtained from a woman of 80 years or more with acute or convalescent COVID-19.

The DNA of the CDR3 is TGTGCCAGCAGTTCCTTCGGAGCCGGAAACACCATATATTTT. Translated: CASSSFGAGNTIYF. The genes are TRBV27 and TRBJ1-3, with D uncertain. Trimming took 4 bases from V and 4 from J, leaving 11 bases between them. Germline V CDR1 and CDR2: MNHEY, SMNVEV (reference sequence). The CDR3 covers 14 residues.

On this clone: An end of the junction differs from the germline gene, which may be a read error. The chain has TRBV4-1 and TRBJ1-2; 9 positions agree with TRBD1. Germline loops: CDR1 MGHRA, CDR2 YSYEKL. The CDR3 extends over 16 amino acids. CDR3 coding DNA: TGCGCCAGCAGTCAAGGCGACAGGGGGACCTCCTATGGCTACACCTTC. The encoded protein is CASSQGDRGTSYGYTF.

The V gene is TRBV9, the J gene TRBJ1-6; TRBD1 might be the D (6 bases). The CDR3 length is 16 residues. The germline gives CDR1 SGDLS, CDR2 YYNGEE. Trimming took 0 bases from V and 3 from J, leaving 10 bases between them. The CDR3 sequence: CASSVGQAVYNSPLHF. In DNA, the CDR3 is TGTGCCAGCAGCGTAGGACAGGCCGTCTATAATTCACCCCTCCACTTT.

The CDR3 is CASRPTDRGRVEQYF. Here the CDR3 DNA reads TGCGCCAGCAGACCGACGGACAGGGGGCGGGTCGAGCAGTACTTC. The chain recombines TRBV5-1 with TRBJ2-7, with 11 bases aligning to TRBD1. The junction had 10 bases not matched to a gene; V was cut back by 5 bases and J by 6 bases. Germline CDR1 is SGHRS and CDR2 is YFSETQ. The CDR3 is 15 residues long.

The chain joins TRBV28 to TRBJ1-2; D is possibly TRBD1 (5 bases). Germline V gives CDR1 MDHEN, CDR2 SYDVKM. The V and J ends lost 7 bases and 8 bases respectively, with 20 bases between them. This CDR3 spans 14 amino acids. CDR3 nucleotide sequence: TGTGCCAGCACTTTTGGGGGGGTTCACAGAGGCTACACCTTC. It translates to CASTFGGVHRGYTF.

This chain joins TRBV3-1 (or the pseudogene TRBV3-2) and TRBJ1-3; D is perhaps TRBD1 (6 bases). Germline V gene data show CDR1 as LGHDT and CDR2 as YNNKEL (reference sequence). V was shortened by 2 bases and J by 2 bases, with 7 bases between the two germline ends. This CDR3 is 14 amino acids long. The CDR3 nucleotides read TGTGCCAGCAGCCAATCAGGGGCTGGAAACACCATATATTTT. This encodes CASSQSGAGNTIYF.

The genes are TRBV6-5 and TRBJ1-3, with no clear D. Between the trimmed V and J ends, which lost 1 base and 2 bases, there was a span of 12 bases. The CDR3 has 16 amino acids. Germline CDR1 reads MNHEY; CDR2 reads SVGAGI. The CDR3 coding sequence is TGTGCCAGCAGTTACTACGGCAGGTCCACTGGAAACACCATATATTTT. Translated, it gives CASSYYGRSTGNTIYF.

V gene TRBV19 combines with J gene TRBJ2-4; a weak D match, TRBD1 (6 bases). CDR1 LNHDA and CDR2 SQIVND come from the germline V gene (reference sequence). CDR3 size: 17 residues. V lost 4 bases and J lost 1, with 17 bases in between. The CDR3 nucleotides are TGTGCCAGTAGTACAACAGGGATATCTGGGGCCAAAAACATTCAGTACTTC. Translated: CASSTTGISGAKNIQYF.

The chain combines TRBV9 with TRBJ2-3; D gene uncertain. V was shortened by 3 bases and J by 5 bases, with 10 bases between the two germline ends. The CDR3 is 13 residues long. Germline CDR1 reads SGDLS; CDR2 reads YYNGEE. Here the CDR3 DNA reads TGTGCCAGCAGCGGCCCCATACTAGATACGCAGTATTTT. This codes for CASSGPILDTQYF.

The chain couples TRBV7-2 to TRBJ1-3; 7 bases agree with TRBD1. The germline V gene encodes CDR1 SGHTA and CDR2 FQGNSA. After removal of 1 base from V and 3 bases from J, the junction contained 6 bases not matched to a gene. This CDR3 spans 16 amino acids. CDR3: CASSLDATGNGNTIYF. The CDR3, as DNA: TGTGCCAGCAGCTTAGATGCGACAGGGAATGGAAACACCATATATTTT.

The CDR3 region has the DNA TGTGCCAGCAGCTTGGGGGGGGCCACCGGGGACACTGAAGCTTTCTTT. Its translation: CASSLGGATGDTEAFF. The chain recombines TRBV7-7 with TRBJ1-1; maybe TRBD1 (6 bases). The CDR3 is made up of 16 amino acids. Germline CDR1 reads SSHAT; CDR2 reads FNYEAQ (reference sequence). The V end lost 3 bases, the J end lost 3 bases, and 17 bases lay between the germline ends.

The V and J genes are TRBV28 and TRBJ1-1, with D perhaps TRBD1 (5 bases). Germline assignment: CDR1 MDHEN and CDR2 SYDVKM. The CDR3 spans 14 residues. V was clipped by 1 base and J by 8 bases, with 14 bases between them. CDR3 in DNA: TGTGCCAGCAGTTTATTGGGGGGGAGTAAAGAAGCTTTCTTT. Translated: CASSLLGGSKEAFF.

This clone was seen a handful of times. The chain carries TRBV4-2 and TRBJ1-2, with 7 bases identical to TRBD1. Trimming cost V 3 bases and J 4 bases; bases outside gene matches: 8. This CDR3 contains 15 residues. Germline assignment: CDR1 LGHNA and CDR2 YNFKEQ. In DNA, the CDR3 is TGTGCCAGCAGCCAGTCTGACAGGGCCAGCTATGGCTACACCTTC. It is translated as CASSQSDRASYGYTF.

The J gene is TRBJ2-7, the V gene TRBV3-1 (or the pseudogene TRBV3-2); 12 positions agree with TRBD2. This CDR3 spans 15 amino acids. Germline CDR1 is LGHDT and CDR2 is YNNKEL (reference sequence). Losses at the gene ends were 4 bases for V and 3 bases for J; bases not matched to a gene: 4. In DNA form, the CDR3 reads TGTGCCAGCAGCCGAAGACTAGCGGGGGACTACGAGCAGTACTTC. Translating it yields CASSRRLAGDYEQYF.